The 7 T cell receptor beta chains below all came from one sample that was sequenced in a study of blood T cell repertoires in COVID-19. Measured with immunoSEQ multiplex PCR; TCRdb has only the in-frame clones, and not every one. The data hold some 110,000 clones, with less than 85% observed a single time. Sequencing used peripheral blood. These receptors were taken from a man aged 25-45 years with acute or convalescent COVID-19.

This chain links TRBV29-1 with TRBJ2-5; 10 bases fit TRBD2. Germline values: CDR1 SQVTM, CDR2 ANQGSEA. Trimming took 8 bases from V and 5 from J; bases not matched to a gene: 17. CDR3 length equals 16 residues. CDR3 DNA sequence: TGCAGCTCCCAGGGGTCTAGCGGGGGCCCAACGGAGACCCAGTACTTC. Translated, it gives CSSQGSSGGPTETQYF.

The CDR3 DNA reads as TGCGCCAGCAGTGAACAGGGAGTCGAGCAGTACGTC. This sequence encodes CASSEQGVEQYV. The chain carries TRBV10-2 and TRBJ2-7; D is possibly TRBD1 (6 bases). The V and J ends lost 3 bases and 6 bases respectively, with 9 bases between them. In germline, CDR1 is WSHSY, CDR2 SAAADI. The CDR3 has 12 residues.

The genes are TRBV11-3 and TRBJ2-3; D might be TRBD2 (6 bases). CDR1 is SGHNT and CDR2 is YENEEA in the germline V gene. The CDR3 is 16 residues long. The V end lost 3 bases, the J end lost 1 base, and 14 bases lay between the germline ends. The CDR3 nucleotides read TGTGCCAGCAGCTTGTTGCCGGGAGCTGGCACAGATACGCAGTATTTT. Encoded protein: CASSLLPGAGTDTQYF.

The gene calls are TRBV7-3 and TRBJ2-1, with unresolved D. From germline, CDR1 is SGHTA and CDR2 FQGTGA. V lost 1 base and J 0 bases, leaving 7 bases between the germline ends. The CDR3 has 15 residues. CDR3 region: CASSLSPSSYNEQFF. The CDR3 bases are TGTGCCAGCAGCTTAAGTCCGAGCTCCTACAATGAGCAGTTCTTC.

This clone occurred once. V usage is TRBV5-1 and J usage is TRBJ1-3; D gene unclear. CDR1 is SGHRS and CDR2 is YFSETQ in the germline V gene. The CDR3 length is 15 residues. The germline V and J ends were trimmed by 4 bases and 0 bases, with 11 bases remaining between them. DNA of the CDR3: TGCGCCAGCAGCACAGACAAGTACTCTGGAAACACCATATATTTT. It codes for CASSTDKYSGNTIYF.

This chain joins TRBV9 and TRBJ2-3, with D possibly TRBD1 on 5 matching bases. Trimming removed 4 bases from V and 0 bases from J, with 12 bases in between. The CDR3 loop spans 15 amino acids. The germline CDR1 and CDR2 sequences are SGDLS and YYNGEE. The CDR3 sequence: CASSPHRSSTDTQYF. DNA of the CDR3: TGTGCCAGCAGCCCCCACAGGAGTAGCACAGATACGCAGTATTTT.

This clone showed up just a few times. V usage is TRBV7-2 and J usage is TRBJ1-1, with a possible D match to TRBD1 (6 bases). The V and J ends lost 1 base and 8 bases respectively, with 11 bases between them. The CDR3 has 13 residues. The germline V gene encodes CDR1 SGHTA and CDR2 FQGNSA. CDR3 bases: TGTGCCAGCAGCTTAGGTTTGGACAGCGAAGCTTTCTTT. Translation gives CASSLGLDSEAFF.